Below, 22 T cell receptor beta chains from the same sample are listed, as sequenced in a study of T cells in localized non-small cell lung cancer. Using immunoSEQ multiplex PCR, the repertoire was profiled, and TCRdb retains in-frame clones only, with some absent. The sample carries roughly 38,000 clones, around 90% recorded once. Material: peripheral blood, obtained before any cancer treatment. These receptors originate from a man aged 18 to 49 with stage I lung adenocarcinoma.

This chain uses TRBV4-3 with TRBJ2-7, with a tentative D call TRBD1 (5 bases). Looked up from germline, CDR1 is LGHNA and CDR2 is YSLEER. V lost 0 bases and J lost 0, with 9 bases in between. The CDR3 has 15 residues. CDR3 coding DNA: TGCGCCAGCAGCCAAGACGCGACAGCCTCCTACGAGCAGTACTTC. It encodes CASSQDATASYEQYF.

A few counts support this clone. The chain is built from TRBV19 and TRBJ1-1, with unresolved D. V was clipped by 4 bases and J by 3 bases, with 15 bases between them. This CDR3 has 15 residues. The germline CDR1 and CDR2 sequences are LNHDA and SQIVND (reference sequence). The CDR3 DNA follows: TGTGCCAGTAGTACCCCCTACACGGACGACACTGAAGCTTTCTTT. Protein sequence: CASSTPYTDDTEAFF. Based on the CDR3 plus reference TRBV19 and TRBJ1-1, the full variable domain is DGGITQSPKYLFRKEGQNVTLSCEQNLNHDAMYWYRQDPGQGLRLIYYSQIVNDFQKGDIAEGYSVSREKKESFPLTVTSAQKNPTAFYLCASSTPYTDDTEAFFGQGTRLTVV.

This clone was detected only once. The chain employs TRBV7-2 and TRBJ1-5, with D hard to call. The CDR3 loop spans 15 amino acids. V was shortened by 1 base and J by 2 bases, with 9 bases between the two germline ends. Looked up from germline, CDR1 is SGHTA and CDR2 is FQGNSA. The CDR3 nucleotides are TGTGCCAGCAGCTTAGACGCTGGGGGCAATCAGCCCCAGCATTTT. Its translation: CASSLDAGGNQPQHF.

The V gene is TRBV25-1, the J gene TRBJ2-5; 7 nucleotides align to TRBD1. Germline-derived CDR1 and CDR2 are MGHDK and SYGVNS. CDR3 length: 14 residues. J lost 2 bases, V lost 8 bases, and 8 bases had no gene match. CDR3 protein: CASARQGHQETQYF. CDR3 DNA sequence: TGTGCCAGCGCCCGACAGGGCCATCAAGAGACCCAGTACTTC.

The chain recombines TRBV7-9 with TRBJ2-7; a weak D match, TRBD1 (6 bases). The V gene lost 5 bases and the J gene lost 4 bases, with 18 bases spanning the gap. The germline gives CDR1 SEHNR, CDR2 FQNEAQ (reference sequence). The CDR3 length is 15 residues. CDR3 residues: CASSPERATGYEQYF. The CDR3, as DNA: TGTGCCAGCAGCCCGGAGAGGGCGACAGGATACGAGCAGTACTTC.

V and J are TRBV4-2 and TRBJ2-7; maybe TRBD2 (6 bases). CDR3 length: 14 residues. Germline V lookup: CDR1 LGHNA, CDR2 YNFKEQ. V gave up 0 bases and J gave up 2 bases, with 8 bases separating them. CDR3 protein: CASSQDPGAYEQYF. The CDR3 region has the DNA TGTGCCAGCAGCCAAGATCCGGGGGCCTACGAGCAGTACTTC.

CDR3: CASSQVLINRVDQPQHF. The CDR3 nucleotides are TGCGCCAGCAGCCAAGTCCTAATTAACAGGGTAGACCAGCCCCAGCATTTT. The V call is TRBV4-1, the J call TRBJ1-5, with a tentative D call TRBD1 (6 bases). Germline V gene lookup returns CDR1 MGHRA and CDR2 YSYEKL. The ends were cut back, 1 base at V and 7 bases at J, with 20 bases in the middle. This CDR3 has 17 residues.

The rearrangement joins TRBV4-1 to TRBJ1-2, with unresolved D. The germline V gene has CDR1 MGHRA and CDR2 YSYEKL. The V end lost 0 bases, the J end lost 4 bases, and 12 bases lay between the germline ends. The CDR3 extends over 15 amino acids. CDR3 sequence: CASSQDRGIFYGYTF. DNA for the CDR3: TGCGCCAGCAGCCAAGATAGAGGGATCTTCTATGGCTACACCTTC.

The V call is TRBV7-3, the J call TRBJ1-5; possible D gene TRBD1, 5 bases. Germline loops: CDR1 SGHTA, CDR2 FQGTGA. The CDR3 loop spans 14 amino acids. Trimming took off 5 bases at V and 4 bases at J, with 12 bases between the two ends. CDR3 DNA sequence: TGTGCCAGCAGCGTGGGACCGCCTAATCAGCCCCAGCATTTT. Amino acids: CASSVGPPNQPQHF.

V gene TRBV6-6 combines with J gene TRBJ1-2, with 8 bases that match TRBD1. Looked up from germline, CDR1 is MNHNY and CDR2 is SVGAGI (reference sequence). V shed 5 bases, J shed 4 bases, and the junction held 9 bases outside the gene matches. The CDR3 totals 15 residues. CDR3 nucleotide sequence: TGTGCCAGCAGTCTAGGACAGGGTAAAGTCTATGGCTACACCTTC. Protein product: CASSLGQGKVYGYTF.

This chain links TRBV6-6 with TRBJ2-7; D unresolved. Trimming cost V 10 bases and J 7 bases, with 20 bases left between them. The CDR3 length is 13 residues. Germline CDR1 MNHNY, CDR2 SVGAGI (reference sequence). The CDR3 DNA is TGTGCCACCGCCCGAGACCAACTTCGGGAGCAGTACTTC. Its protein product is CATARDQLREQYF.

This sequence joins TRBV5-6 and TRBJ2-7; 9 nucleotides agree with TRBD1. Germline V gives CDR1 SGHDT, CDR2 YYEEEE. The CDR3 contains 14 residues. The V and J ends lost 2 bases and 6 bases, in that order; junction bases with no gene match: 6. CDR3 sequence reads: CASSFGGTGPEQYF. CDR3 nucleotides: TGTGCCAGCAGCTTTGGGGGGACAGGGCCCGAGCAGTACTTC.

In this sample, this clone turned up a few times. V usage is TRBV6-1 and J usage is TRBJ1-1; D gene ambiguous. The V gene lost 3 bases and the J gene lost 6 bases, with 14 bases spanning the gap. CDR1 is MNHNS and CDR2 is SASEGT in the germline V gene. The CDR3 runs 14 residues. As DNA, the CDR3 is TGTGCCAGCAGTGATATGGGGATTAAGGCTGAAGCTTTCTTT. Its translation: CASSDMGIKAEAFF.

CDR3 loop: CASSTERGGFMNTEAFF. Written as DNA, the CDR3 is TGCGCCAGCAGCACGGAACGTGGGGGTTTCATGAACACTGAAGCTTTCTTT. The V and J genes are TRBV5-1 and TRBJ1-1, with a tentative D call TRBD1 (5 bases). The CDR3 totals 17 residues. V shed 4 bases and J shed 0 bases, with 19 bases lying between them. Germline CDR1 SGHRS, CDR2 YFSETQ.

The chain is built from TRBV6-5 and TRBJ2-7; 9 bases map to TRBD2. Germline CDR1 is MNHEY and CDR2 is SVGAGI. The CDR3 has 15 residues. V was clipped by 5 bases and J by 3 bases; unmatched bases: 8. Here the CDR3 DNA reads TGTGCCAGCAGTGGAACCGGGACTAGCATCTACGAGCAGTACTTC. Its translation: CASSGTGTSIYEQYF.

CDR3 region: CAWSVSGLRAYGYTF. CDR3 nucleotides: TGTGCCTGGAGTGTATCCGGGCTCAGAGCTTATGGCTACACCTTC. The rearrangement links TRBV30 to TRBJ1-2; D ambiguous. V was pared by 0 bases and J by 5 bases, with 16 bases between. The CDR3 covers 15 residues. Germline CDR1 GTSNPN, CDR2 SVGIG (reference sequence).

The chain recombines TRBV5-4 with TRBJ1-1; 7 nucleotides line up with TRBD1. V lost 4 bases, J lost 2 bases, and 8 bases stayed unmatched. From germline, CDR1 is SGHNT and CDR2 YYREEE (reference sequence). CDR3 length equals 15 residues. The CDR3 spells CASSPATGINTEAFF. CDR3 coding DNA: TGTGCCAGCAGCCCCGCGACAGGGATTAACACTGAAGCTTTCTTT.

The chain recombines TRBV2 with TRBJ1-2; D unclear. CDR1 SNHLY and CDR2 FYNNEI come from the germline V gene. V shed 2 bases and J shed 1 base, with 11 bases lying between them. The CDR3 runs 15 residues. The CDR3 DNA reads TGTGCCAGCAGTGAACCTAGAGGTGATAACTATGGCTACACCTTC. This translates into CASSEPRGDNYGYTF.

This clone has only one observation. The chain has TRBV10-3 and TRBJ2-3; no clear D. V lost 3 bases and J lost 3, with 7 bases in between. Germline V gives CDR1 ENHRY, CDR2 SYGVKD. This CDR3 spans 13 amino acids. CDR3 bases: TGTGCCATCAGTGATCGGCAGACAGATACGCAGTATTTT. This translates into CAISDRQTDTQYF.

The gene calls are TRBV7-2 and TRBJ1-2; 12 nucleotides line up with TRBD1. Losses at the gene ends were 4 bases for V and 2 bases for J; bases not matched to a gene: 8. There are 17 residues in the CDR3. The germline CDR1 and CDR2 sequences are SGHTA and FQGNSA. CDR3 amino acids: CASSYPGTGGDNYGYTF. DNA of the CDR3: TGTGCCAGCAGCTATCCCGGGACAGGGGGCGACAACTATGGCTACACCTTC.

This sequence joins TRBV4-3 and TRBJ1-5; D is possibly TRBD1 (6 bases). V was cut by 3 bases and J by 2 bases, with 14 bases left in between. This CDR3 region has 16 residues. In germline, CDR1 is LGHNA, CDR2 YSLEER. The DNA of the CDR3 is TGCGCCAGCAGCCACGATCTTAGGGGGGGCAATCAGCCCCAGCATTTT. It translates to CASSHDLRGGNQPQHF.

The chain carries TRBV10-3 and TRBJ2-1; the match to TRBD1 covers 9 bases. Germline loops: CDR1 ENHRY, CDR2 SYGVKD. J gave up 7 bases and V 4 bases, and 11 bases lay outside the gene matches. The CDR3 is 16 residues long. The CDR3: CAISVLARDRVNEQFF. In nucleotides, the CDR3 is TGTGCCATCAGTGTGCTGGCTAGGGACAGGGTAAATGAGCAGTTCTTC.